This T cell receptor (beta chain) was found in a study of CD8+ T cells in alopecia areata. As for the study in general: Among treated patients, oral tofacitinib was administered at 5 to 10 mg twice daily. Affected scalp percentage set treated patients' severity scores.

As for treatment: oral pan-JAK inhibitor, 5-10 mg twice daily. Once RNA had been extracted, it was reverse transcribed into cDNA to act as the sequencing template. Data came from immunoSEQ multiplex PCR; TCRdb stores just in-frame clones and leaves some out. The sample lists 200,000 to 250,000 clones; 30% to 40% were seen once. Study results and caveats: Among the top 100, expanded CD8+ clones, as well as scalp clonality, were significantly decreased by tofacitinib. Given one nonresponder, whether baseline CD8+ expansion relates to response remains uncertain.

CDR3 length equals 13 residues. The V and J ends lost 6 bases and 4 bases respectively, with 14 bases between them. The V gene's germline CDR1 is SQVTM and CDR2 ANQGSEA. There are a few counts of this clone. Antigen specificity is unknown. This rearrangement joins TRBV29-1 to TRBJ2-3; TRBD2 is a possible D gene (6 bases). This receptor was obtained from a human donor with alopecia areata. The starting material was CD4+ T cells sorted from blood, obtained around week 34, from a patient treated with tofacitinib. The CDR3 sequence: CSVVKSGADTQYF. DNA for the CDR3: TGCAGCGTCGTAAAGTCGGGAGCAGATACGCAGTATTTT.